The rows below give T cell receptor beta chains drawn from one sample of a study of glioma-infiltrating T cells. TCRdb fed the multiplex PCR reads into MiXCR, producing one record per CDR3 protein. This sample has approximately 10,000 distinct CDR3 sequences, with about three fifths found just once. Material for sequencing was glioma tissue, nonneoplastic brain tissue, or PBMCs (not recorded which). The receptors derive from a human donor with low-grade glioma or glioblastoma, undergoing nonglioma brain surgery, or in good health (not recorded which). Both conserved end residues are part of each CDR3. D genes are given only for firm matches. Clone sizes are given selectively: once, few, many, or a class where the clone is expanded.

size: .; V: TRBV7-9; D: .; J: TRBJ1-5; CDR3: CASSLKGTNQPQHF; DNA: TGTGCCAGCAGCTTAAAGGGTACCAATCAGCCCCAGCATTTT
size: .; V: TRBV3-1; D: .; J: TRBJ1-1; CDR3: CAISKKNTEALF; DNA: TGTGCCATCAGCAAAAAGAACACTGAAGCTCTCTTT
size: .; V: TRBV27; D: .; J: TRBJ2-3; CDR3: CASRLGYRAPGTDTQYF; DNA: TGTGCCAGCAGACTTGGATACAGGGCGCCCGGCACAGATACGCAGTATTTT
size: .; V: TRBV27; D: .; J: TRBJ2-7; CDR3: CARSLLGKGVIDEQYF; DNA: TGTGCCAGAAGTTTGTTAGGGAAAGGGGTCATCGACGAGCAGTACTTC
size: .; V: TRBV19; D: .; J: TRBJ1-1; CDR3: CASSLLEWTEDFF; DNA: TGTGCCAGTAGTCTACTCGAATGGACTGAAGACTTCTTT
size: .; V: TRBV7-9; D: .; J: TRBJ2-7; CDR3: CASIPVQMSSYEQYF; DNA: TGTGCCAGCATCCCGGTACAGATGAGCTCCTACGAGCAGTACTTC
size: hyperexpanded; V: TRBV4-2; D: TRBD2; J: TRBJ2-2; CDR3: CASSPLAGDTGELFF; DNA: TGTGCCAGCAGCCCACTAGCGGGAGACACCGGGGAGCTGTTTTTT
size: many; V: TRBV5-6; D: .; J: TRBJ2-2; CDR3: CASSLRSGELFF; DNA: TGTGCCAGCAGCTTGCGGTCCGGGGAGCTGTTTTTT
size: .; V: TRBV20-1; D: TRBD1; J: TRBJ1-2; CDR3: CSARDRGLDRCYTF; DNA: TGCAGTGCAAGGGACAGGGGGCTGGATCGTTGCTACACCTTC
size: many; V: TRBV4-3; D: TRBD1; J: TRBJ2-1; CDR3: CASSQSGTGNEQFF; DNA: TGCGCCAGCAGCCAATCAGGGACAGGGAATGAGCAGTTCTTC
size: few; V: TRBV7-9; D: .; J: TRBJ2-7; CDR3: CAGSLGKGSYGQYF; DNA: TGTGCCGGCAGCCTGGGAAAGGGTTCCTACGGGCAGTACTTC
size: .; V: TRBV20-1; D: .; J: TRBJ1-1; CDR3: CSARDVAEDFF; DNA: TGCAGTGCTAGAGATGTCGCAGAAGACTTCTTT
size: medium-sized; V: TRBV4-3; D: .; J: TRBJ2-1; CDR3: CASSQRGGAYNEQFF; DNA: TGCGCCAGCAGCCAAAGAGGGGGGGCCTACAATGAGCAGTTCTTC
size: .; V: TRBV5-4; D: .; J: TRBJ2-3; CDR3: CASSLGTDRQYF; DNA: TGTGCCAGCAGCCTGGGTACAGATAGGCAGTATTTT
size: medium-sized; V: TRBV28; D: .; J: TRBJ2-1; CDR3: CASSLGRSVGTRNEQFF; DNA: TGTGCCAGCAGTTTAGGAAGAAGCGTTGGGACAAGGAATGAGCAGTTCTTC